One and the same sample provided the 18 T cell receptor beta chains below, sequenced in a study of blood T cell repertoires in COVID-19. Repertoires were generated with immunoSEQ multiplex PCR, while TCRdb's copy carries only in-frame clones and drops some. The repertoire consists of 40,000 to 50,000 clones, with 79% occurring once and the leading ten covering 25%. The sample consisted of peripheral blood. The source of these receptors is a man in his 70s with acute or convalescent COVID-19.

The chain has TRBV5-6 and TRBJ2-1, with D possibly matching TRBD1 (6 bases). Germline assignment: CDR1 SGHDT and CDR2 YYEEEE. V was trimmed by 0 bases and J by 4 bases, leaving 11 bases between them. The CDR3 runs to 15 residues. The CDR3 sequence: CASSLGHRVYNEQFF. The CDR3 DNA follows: TGTGCCAGCAGCTTGGGTCACAGGGTGTACAATGAGCAGTTCTTC.

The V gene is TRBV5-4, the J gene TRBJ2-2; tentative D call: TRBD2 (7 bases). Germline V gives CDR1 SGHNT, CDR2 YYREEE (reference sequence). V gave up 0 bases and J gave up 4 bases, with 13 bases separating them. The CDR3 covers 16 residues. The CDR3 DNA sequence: TGTGCCAGCAGCTTGGCCGGGGGGCCTGGCACCGGGGAGCTGTTTTTT. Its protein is CASSLAGGPGTGELFF.

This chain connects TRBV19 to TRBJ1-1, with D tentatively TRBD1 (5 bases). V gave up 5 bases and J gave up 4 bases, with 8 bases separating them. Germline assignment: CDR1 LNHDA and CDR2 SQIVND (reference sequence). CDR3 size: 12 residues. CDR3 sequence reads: CASSVGLTEAFF. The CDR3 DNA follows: TGTGCCAGTAGTGTGGGGCTCACTGAAGCTTTCTTT.

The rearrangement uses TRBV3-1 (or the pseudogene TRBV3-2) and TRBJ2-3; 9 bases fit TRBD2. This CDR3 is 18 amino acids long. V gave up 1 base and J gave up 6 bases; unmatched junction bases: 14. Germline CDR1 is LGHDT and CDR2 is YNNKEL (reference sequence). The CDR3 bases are TGTGCCAGCAGCCAAGCGGCGGCCAGCGGGGGGCCTTGGGATACGCAGTATTTT. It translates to CASSQAAASGGPWDTQYF.

The CDR3 protein is CASSAGAGQQETQYF. The CDR3 DNA is TGCGCCAGCAGCGCGGGGGCGGGGCAACAAGAGACCCAGTACTTC. This chain links TRBV5-1 with TRBJ2-5; a possible D gene is TRBD2 (7 bases). CDR3 length equals 15 residues. The V gene lost 4 bases and the J gene lost 2 bases, with 15 bases spanning the gap. Germline V gene data show CDR1 as SGHRS and CDR2 as YFSETQ.

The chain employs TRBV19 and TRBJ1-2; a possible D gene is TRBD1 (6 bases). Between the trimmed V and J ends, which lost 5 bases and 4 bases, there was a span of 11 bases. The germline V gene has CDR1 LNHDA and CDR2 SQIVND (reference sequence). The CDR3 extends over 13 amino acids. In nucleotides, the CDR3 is TGTGCCAGTAGTTCATCGGACAGCTATGGCTACACCTTC. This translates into CASSSSDSYGYTF. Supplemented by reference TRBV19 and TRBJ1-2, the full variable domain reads DGGITQSPKYLFRKEGQNVTLSCEQNLNHDAMYWYRQDPGQGLRLIYYSQIVNDFQKGDIAEGYSVSREKKESFPLTVTSAQKNPTAFYLCASSSSDSYGYTFGSGTRLTVV.

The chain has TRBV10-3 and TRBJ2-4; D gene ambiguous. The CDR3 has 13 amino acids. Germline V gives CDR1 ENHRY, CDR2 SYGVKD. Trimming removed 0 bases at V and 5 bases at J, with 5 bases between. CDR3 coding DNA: TGTGCCATCAGTGAGTCGTTAGAAAACATTCAGTACTTC. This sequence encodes CAISESLENIQYF.

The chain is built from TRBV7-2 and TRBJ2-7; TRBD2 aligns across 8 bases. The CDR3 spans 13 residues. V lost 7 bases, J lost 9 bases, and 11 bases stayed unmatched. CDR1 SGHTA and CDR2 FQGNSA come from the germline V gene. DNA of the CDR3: TGTGCCAGCACCCCGGGACTAGGAGAGAGGCAGTACTTC. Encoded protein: CASTPGLGERQYF.

The CDR3 DNA sequence: TGCGCCAGCAGCCGGACAGACGGACAGTCCTATGGCTACACCTTC. This translates into CASSRTDGQSYGYTF. The genes are TRBV5-1 and TRBJ1-2; D perhaps matches TRBD1 (6 bases). V was clipped by 4 bases and J by 4 bases, with 17 bases between them. This CDR3 is 15 amino acids long. The germline V gene encodes CDR1 SGHRS and CDR2 YFSETQ.

CDR3 DNA sequence: TGTGCCAGTAGTACGGGACAGGGGGAGTCAGATACGCAGTATTTT. Translating gives CASSTGQGESDTQYF. The chain carries TRBV19 and TRBJ2-3, with TRBD1 identical over 11 bases. CDR3 size: 15 residues. Per the germline V gene, CDR1 is LNHDA and CDR2 is SQIVND (reference sequence). J lost 4 bases, V lost 4 bases, and 4 bases had no gene match.

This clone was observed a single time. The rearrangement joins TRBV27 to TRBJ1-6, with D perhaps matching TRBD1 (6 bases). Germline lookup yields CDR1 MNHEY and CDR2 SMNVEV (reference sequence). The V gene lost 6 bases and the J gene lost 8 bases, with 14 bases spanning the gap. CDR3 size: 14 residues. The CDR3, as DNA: TGTGCCAGCAGGCAGGGGTTTTCGGATTCACCCCTCCACTTT. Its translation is CASRQGFSDSPLHF.

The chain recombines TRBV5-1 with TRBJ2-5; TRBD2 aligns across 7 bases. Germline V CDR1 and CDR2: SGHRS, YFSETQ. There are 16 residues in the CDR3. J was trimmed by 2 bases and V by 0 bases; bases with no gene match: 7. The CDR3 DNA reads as TGCGCCAGCAGCTTGGAAGCTAGCGGAGAACAAGAGACCCAGTACTTC. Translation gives CASSLEASGEQETQYF. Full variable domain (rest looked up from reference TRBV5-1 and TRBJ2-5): KAGVTQTPRYLIKTRGQQVTLSCSPISGHRSVSWYQQTPGQGLQFLFEYFSETQRNKGNFPGRFSGRQFSNSRSEMNVSTLELGDSALYLCASSLEASGEQETQYFGPGTRLLVL.

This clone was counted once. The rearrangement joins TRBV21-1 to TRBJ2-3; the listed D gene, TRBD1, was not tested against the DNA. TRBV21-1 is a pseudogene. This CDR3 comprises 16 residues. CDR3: CASSSFPRPSTDTQYF. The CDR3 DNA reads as TGTGCCAGCAGTTCTTTCCCCAGGCCCAGCACAGATACGCAGTATTTT.

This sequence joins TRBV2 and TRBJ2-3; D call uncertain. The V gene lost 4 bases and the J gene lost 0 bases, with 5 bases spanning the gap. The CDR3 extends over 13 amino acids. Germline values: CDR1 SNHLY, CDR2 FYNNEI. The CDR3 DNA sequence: TGTGCCAGCAGTGGGCTGAGCACAGATACGCAGTATTTT. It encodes CASSGLSTDTQYF.

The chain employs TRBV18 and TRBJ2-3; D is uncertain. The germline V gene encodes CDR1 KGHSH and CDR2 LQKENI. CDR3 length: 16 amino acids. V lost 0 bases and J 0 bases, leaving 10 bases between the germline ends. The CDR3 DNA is TGTGCCAGCTCACCACCGGCTAGTACTAGCACAGATACGCAGTATTTT. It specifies CASSPPASTSTDTQYF. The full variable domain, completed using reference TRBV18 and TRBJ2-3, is NAGVMQNPRHLVRRRGQEARLRCSPMKGHSHVYWYRQLPEEGLKFMVYLQKENIIDESGMPKERFSAEFPKEGPSILRIQQVVRGDSAAYFCASSPPASTSTDTQYFGPGTRLTVL.

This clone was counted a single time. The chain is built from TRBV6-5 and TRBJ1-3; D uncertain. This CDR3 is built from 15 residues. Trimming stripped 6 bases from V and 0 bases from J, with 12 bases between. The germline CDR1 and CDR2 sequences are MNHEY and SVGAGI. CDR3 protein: CASRPDFFSGNTIYF. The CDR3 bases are TGTGCCAGCAGACCGGACTTCTTCTCTGGAAACACCATATATTTT.

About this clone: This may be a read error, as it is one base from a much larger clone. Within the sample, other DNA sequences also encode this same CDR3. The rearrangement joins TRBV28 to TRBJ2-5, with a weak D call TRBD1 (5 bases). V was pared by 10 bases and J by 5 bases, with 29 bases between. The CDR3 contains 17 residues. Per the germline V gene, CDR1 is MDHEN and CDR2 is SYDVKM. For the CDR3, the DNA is TGTGCCATGGGTAAGCAGGGCCCTTTGGCCCGACGGGAGACCCAGTACTTC. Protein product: CAMGKQGPLARRETQYF.

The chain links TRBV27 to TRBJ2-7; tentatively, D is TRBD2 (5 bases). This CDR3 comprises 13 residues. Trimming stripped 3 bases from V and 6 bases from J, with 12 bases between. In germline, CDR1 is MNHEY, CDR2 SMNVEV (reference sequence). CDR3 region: CASSFNGVGEQYF. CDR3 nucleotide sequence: TGTGCCAGCAGTTTTAACGGGGTCGGCGAGCAGTACTTC.